This T cell receptor (beta chain) is drawn from a study of blood T cells in healthy people across ages. Notes on the study in general: Significant beta diversity loss was already apparent by age around 36, declining roughly linearly.

The table lists this clonotype with a few counts. Its matching antigen is unknown. This CDR3 contains 19 residues. The germline V gene has CDR1 MNHNS and CDR2 SASEGT. Primed by a sample-barcoded 5' primer and a J-beta primer mix, a second PCR proceeded for about 6 to 12 cycles. TCRdb itself ran the 5' RACE reads through MiXCR, one entry per CDR3 protein. The sample includes approximately 770,000 distinct CDR3 sequences, about three fifths seen only once; the top ten take approximately 20%. The V and J genes are TRBV6-1 and TRBJ2-5, with D perhaps TRBD2 (5 bases). TRBJ2-7 explains the end of the DNA better; the J call may be wrong. The source material was blood. This receptor was taken from a man in his thirties or forties in good health. CDR3 amino acids: CASSEPKQLVASKPYEQYF. The CDR3 region has the DNA TGTGCCAGCAGTGAACCGAAGCAACTAGTAGCGTCCAAACCTTACGAGCAGTACTTC.